The 17 T cell receptor beta chains presented below share a single source sample, sequenced in a study of blood T cells in healthy people across ages. Combining a sample-barcoded 5' primer with a J-beta primer mix, a second PCR ran for roughly 6 to 11 cycles. Via MiXCR, TCRdb re-called the 5' RACE reads, giving one row per CDR3 protein. The sample records around 800,000 distinct CDR3 sequences, around 45% being singletons. Sequenced: blood. All receptors derive from an elderly man in good health.

This chain links TRBV6-5 with TRBJ2-7, with 13 nucleotides matching TRBD2. This CDR3 spans 18 amino acids. With V trimmed by 2 bases and J by 7 bases, 14 bases remained unmatched. CDR1 MNHEY and CDR2 SVGAGI come from the germline V gene. The CDR3 sequence: CASSYSGTSGTHNNEQYF. CDR3 nucleotide sequence: TGTGCCAGCAGTTACAGCGGGACTAGCGGGACCCACAACAATGAGCAGTACTTC.

With respect to this clonotype: A single base separates this from a much larger clone, so it may be a read error. This chain uses TRBV20-1 with TRBJ2-5; 7 nucleotides line up with TRBD2. With the DNA end fitting TRBJ2-1 better, the J assignment may be wrong. The V gene's germline CDR1 is DFQATT and CDR2 SNEGSKA (reference sequence). There are 14 residues in the CDR3. The CDR3 sequence is CSARGDPIQETQFF. CDR3 bases: TGCAGTGCCCGGGGGGACCCTATCCAAGAGACCCAGTTCTTC.

Ten or more counts support this clonotype. The chain carries TRBV20-1 and TRBJ2-1; 14 nucleotides agree with TRBD2. J gave up 7 bases and V 2 bases, and 10 bases lay outside the gene matches. CDR1 and CDR2 (germline): DFQATT, SNEGSKA (reference sequence). This CDR3 has 17 amino acids. CDR3 residues: CSARLRRLAGGVNEQFF. Here the CDR3 DNA reads TGCAGTGCTAGACTGCGGAGACTAGCGGGAGGGGTAAATGAGCAGTTCTTC.

A few counts support this clonotype. The J gene is TRBJ2-7, the V gene TRBV25-1, with D tentatively TRBD2 (6 bases). Germline CDR1 and CDR2: MGHDK and SYGVNS. The CDR3 runs to 13 residues. With 7 bases removed from V and 6 bases from J, the gap between germline ends came to 16 bases. The CDR3 is CASTETSLGEQYF. The CDR3 nucleotides read TGTGCCAGCACCGAAACTAGCCTGGGCGAGCAGTACTTC.

The gene calls are TRBV20-1 and TRBJ2-5, with 8 bases lining up with TRBD2. Germline loops: CDR1 DFQATT, CDR2 SNEGSKA (reference sequence). The CDR3 spans 15 residues. With 0 bases clipped from V and 3 bases from J, the junction kept 6 bases outside the gene matches. CDR3 amino acids: CSAREGAGGEETQYF. Written as DNA, the CDR3 is TGCAGTGCTAGAGAGGGGGCGGGGGGAGAAGAGACCCAGTACTTC.

Turning to this clonotype: One base away lies a much larger clone, so this may be a sequencing read error. The chain joins TRBV29-1 to TRBJ2-1; D gene ambiguous. CDR1 and CDR2 (germline): SQVTM, ANQGSEA. The V end was cut by 1 base, the J end by 12 bases, with 13 bases between. The CDR3 has 12 residues. The CDR3 loop is CSVEVDRYRQFF. The CDR3 nucleotides read TGCAGCGTTGAAGTCGACCGATATAGGCAGTTCTTC.

This clonotype turned up a few times. V and J are TRBV7-6 and TRBJ2-7; D not resolved. Germline assignment: CDR1 SGHVS and CDR2 FNYEAQ. V was cut by 5 bases and J by 4 bases, with 9 bases left in between. This CDR3 has 12 residues. CDR3 sequence reads: CASSDDIYEQYF. The DNA of the CDR3 is TGTGCCAGCAGCGATGACATATACGAGCAGTACTTC.

The CDR3 region is CASSLGYKTVSSYNEQFF. The CDR3 DNA follows: TGTGCCAGCAGCTTAGGATACAAAACGGTGAGCTCCTACAATGAGCAGTTCTTC. The genes are TRBV11-2 and TRBJ2-1; D call uncertain. The CDR3 consists of 18 residues. The V gene lost 1 base and the J gene lost 0 bases, with 16 bases spanning the gap. The germline gives CDR1 SGHAT, CDR2 FQNNGV.

The chain is built from TRBV29-1 and TRBJ2-3, with 12 bases lining up with TRBD2. The germline CDR1 and CDR2 sequences are SQVTM and ANQGSEA. Germline trimming cut 5 bases from V and 0 bases from J; bases unmatched to any gene: 3. The CDR3 is 15 residues long. CDR3 sequence (DNA): TGCAGCGTTCTGACTAGCGGGGGAAGCACAGATACGCAGTATTTT. It encodes CSVLTSGGSTDTQYF.

The rearrangement joins TRBV5-6 to TRBJ1-2; 8 bases agree with TRBD1. CDR1 is SGHDT and CDR2 is YYEEEE in the germline V gene. The CDR3 contains 15 residues. The V and J ends lost 3 bases and 3 bases, in that order; junction bases with no gene match: 7. CDR3 in DNA: TGTGCCAGCAGCTACGGGACAGGAGATCACTATGGCTACACCTTC. Translating it yields CASSYGTGDHYGYTF.

The chain employs TRBV7-2 and TRBJ2-5, with D tentatively TRBD1 (6 bases). CDR3 size: 15 residues. V lost 1 base, J lost 5 bases, and 14 bases lay in between. Looked up from germline, CDR1 is SGHTA and CDR2 is FQGNSA. CDR3 protein: CASSLVTGMGETQYF. For the CDR3, the DNA is TGTGCCAGCAGCTTAGTCACAGGGATGGGTGAGACCCAGTACTTC.

On this clonotype: Sequence at one end of the junction differs from germline and may be a read error. The rearrangement links TRBV28 to TRBJ2-1; 9 bases line up with TRBD2. CDR1 is MDHEN and CDR2 is SYDVKM in the germline V gene. The CDR3 sequence is 14 residues long. The CDR3 reads CAGSRSGSLNEQFF. CDR3 bases: TGTGCCGGCAGTCGTAGCGGGAGTCTCAATGAGCAGTTCTTC.

Of note for this clonotype: One end of the junction varies from germline; a read error may be responsible. The V call is TRBV5-4, the J call TRBJ1-6; 9 bases are a match to TRBD1. Germline loops: CDR1 SGHNT, CDR2 YYREEE (reference sequence). This CDR3 has 16 amino acids. In DNA form, the CDR3 reads TGTGCCAGCAGCCGCCGTGGCGGGACAGGGAATTTACCCCTCCACTTT. It encodes CASSRRGGTGNLPLHF. The full variable domain, with the rest looked up from reference TRBV5-4 and TRBJ1-6, is ETGVTQSPTHLIKTRGQQVTLRCSSQSGHNTVSWYQQALGQGPQFIFQYYREEENGRGNFPPRFSGLQFPNYSSELNVNALELDDSALYLCASSRRGGTGNLPLHFGNGTRLTVT.

The V gene is TRBV20-1, the J gene TRBJ1-1; D is uncertain. The CDR3 loop spans 13 amino acids. In germline, CDR1 is DFQATT, CDR2 SNEGSKA (reference sequence). V lost 0 bases to trimming and J lost 1 base, with 6 bases between them. CDR3 region: CSAREAGNTEAFF. The CDR3 coding sequence is TGCAGTGCTAGAGAGGCGGGGAACACTGAAGCTTTCTTT.

This chain uses TRBV14 with TRBJ1-1; D gene uncertain. This CDR3 has 13 amino acids. From germline, CDR1 is SGHDN and CDR2 FVKESK. Trimming removed 1 base at V and 4 bases at J, with 7 bases between. The CDR3 DNA is TGTGCCAGCAGCCAAGTGCGCGCCACTGAAGCTTTCTTT. Residues: CASSQVRATEAFF.

This clonotype occurred a few times. The rearrangement links TRBV28 to TRBJ2-3, with 9 bases fitting TRBD1. Germline lookup yields CDR1 MDHEN and CDR2 SYDVKM. There are 16 residues in the CDR3. Unmatched junction bases numbered 10, after V lost 6 bases and J lost 3 bases. The CDR3, as DNA: TGTGCCAGCAGAACCCTCTGGGACAGGGCAACAGATACGCAGTATTTT. This sequence encodes CASRTLWDRATDTQYF.

The chain uses TRBV6-1 and TRBJ1-4, with TRBD1 matching 9 bases. This CDR3 region has 17 residues. The junction had 10 bases not matched to a gene; V was cut back by 0 bases and J by 8 bases. CDR1 is MNHNS, CDR2 SASEGT, per germline. DNA of the CDR3: TGTGCCAGCAGTGAAGCGGTGCCCGGGACAGGGATCGAAAAACTGTTTTTT. Its translation is CASSEAVPGTGIEKLFF.